The following is a T cell receptor beta chain sequence with its context. The data stem from a study of blood T cell repertoires in COVID-19. Seattle patients were enrolled while actively infected and followed longitudinally. Here immunoSEQ multiplex PCR was the method, and the copy in TCRdb shows in-frame clones only, minus some. The table lists 400,000 to 450,000 clones, approximately 90% of them singletons. The CDR3 runs 15 residues. Germline V gene data show CDR1 as LGHNA and CDR2 as YNFKEQ. The V gene lost 2 bases and the J gene lost 5 bases, with 12 bases spanning the gap. The chain is built from TRBV4-2 and TRBJ2-2, with D maybe TRBD2 (5 bases). Sequencing was done on a sample of peripheral blood. The TCR sequence derives from a man between 18 and 35 years old with COVID-19, enrolled during active disease. CDR3 residues: CASSQLGSLTGELFF. As DNA, the CDR3 is TGTGCCAGCAGCCAACTAGGGAGTTTGACCGGGGAGCTGTTTTTT.